A single sample gave rise to the 25 T cell receptor beta chains below, sequenced in a study of blood T cell repertoires in COVID-19. TCRdb's copy holds only in-frame clones and misses some; the assay was immunoSEQ multiplex PCR. The sample holds almost 55,000 clones, 85% to 90% seen once. Sample: peripheral blood. The source is a human donor in a cohort sampled during active COVID-19.

The CDR3 protein is CASSSRQGRSYNEQFF. CDR3 nucleotide sequence: TGTGCCAGCAGCTCCCGACAGGGGCGATCCTACAATGAGCAGTTCTTC. The chain carries TRBV11-2 and TRBJ2-1; the match to TRBD1 covers 8 bases. J lost 1 base, V lost 4 bases, and 6 bases had no gene match. This CDR3 has 16 residues. Germline-derived CDR1 and CDR2 are SGHAT and FQNNGV.

This chain uses TRBV6-5 with TRBJ1-6; tentatively, D is TRBD1 (5 bases). V gave up 2 bases and J gave up 9 bases, with 11 bases separating them. Germline loops: CDR1 MNHEY, CDR2 SVGAGI. The length of the CDR3 is 14 residues. Written as DNA, the CDR3 is TGTGCCAGCAGTTACGACGGGCAGGGTTCACCCCTCCACTTT. It specifies CASSYDGQGSPLHF.

The gene calls are TRBV11-2 and TRBJ1-2; TRBD1 aligns across 12 bases. With 5 bases clipped from V and 4 bases from J, the junction kept 8 bases outside the gene matches. Germline CDR1 SGHAT, CDR2 FQNNGV. This CDR3 is 16 amino acids long. CDR3 DNA: TGTGCCAGCAGCCCGGGACAGGGGGCGAGGAGCTATGGCTACACCTTC. It yields the protein CASSPGQGARSYGYTF.

The chain joins TRBV4-2 to TRBJ2-6; 7 nucleotides align to TRBD1. J gave up 4 bases and V 2 bases, and 5 bases lay outside the gene matches. Germline assignment: CDR1 LGHNA and CDR2 YNFKEQ. CDR3 length equals 16 residues. In DNA, the CDR3 is TGTGCCAGCAGCCAAATGACAGGGAACGGGGCCAACGTCCTGACTTTC. Its protein is CASSQMTGNGANVLTF.

This chain joins TRBV28 and TRBJ2-7; the match to TRBD2 covers 7 bases. CDR3 size: 15 residues. V shed 6 bases and J 0 bases; nucleotides not matched to a gene: 8. CDR1 is MDHEN and CDR2 is SYDVKM in the germline V gene. The CDR3: CASRGTSVLSYEQYF. The CDR3 coding sequence is TGTGCCAGCAGGGGAACTAGCGTCCTCTCCTACGAGCAGTACTTC.

The rearrangement joins TRBV5-6 to TRBJ1-5; 7 nucleotides line up with TRBD1. J gave up 3 bases and V 4 bases, and 4 bases lay outside the gene matches. Germline V gene data show CDR1 as SGHDT and CDR2 as YYEEEE. The CDR3 totals 14 residues. CDR3 loop: CASSNRGVNQPQHF. The DNA for the CDR3 is TGTGCCAGCAGCAACAGGGGTGTCAATCAGCCCCAGCATTTT.

This chain connects TRBV7-3 to TRBJ1-2; 9 bases agree with TRBD1. Germline assignment: CDR1 SGHTA and CDR2 FQGTGA. There are 15 residues in the CDR3. V trimming: 1 base; J trimming: 3 bases; junction bases outside the gene matches: 3. The CDR3 region is CASSLNRGPYYGYTF. For the CDR3, the DNA is TGTGCCAGCAGCTTAAACAGGGGGCCCTACTATGGCTACACCTTC.

The count of this clone is one. The genes are TRBV11-2 and TRBJ2-7; TRBD2 might be the D (5 bases). The V and J ends lost 2 bases and 1 base respectively, with 9 bases between them. This CDR3 is built from 14 residues. In germline, CDR1 is SGHAT, CDR2 FQNNGV. CDR3 loop: CASSLPRGSYEQYF. CDR3 DNA: TGTGCCAGCAGCTTACCTCGGGGTTCCTACGAGCAGTACTTC.

This chain links TRBV24-1 with TRBJ1-4; TRBD1 agrees at 10 bases. The CDR3 is 14 amino acids. V gave up 9 bases and J gave up 5 bases; unmatched junction bases: 5. Germline V gene data show CDR1 as KGHDR and CDR2 as SFDVKD. The CDR3 bases are TGTGCCACCTCACCGGGACAGGGGAATGAAAAACTGTTTTTT. Amino acid sequence: CATSPGQGNEKLFF.

The CDR3 loop reads CASSVTRTTGELFF. The CDR3 nucleotides read TGTGCCAGCAGTGTAACTAGGACCACCGGGGAGCTGTTTTTT. The chain combines TRBV6-4 with TRBJ2-2; the D gene is possibly TRBD2 (5 bases). The CDR3 spans 14 residues. Looked up from germline, CDR1 is MRHNA and CDR2 is SNTAGT. The ends were cut back, 4 bases at V and 4 bases at J, with 10 bases in the middle.

This sequence joins TRBV10-3 and TRBJ1-5; tentatively, D is TRBD1 (6 bases). The V gene lost 0 bases and the J gene lost 6 bases, with 12 bases spanning the gap. Germline V gene sequence: CDR1 ENHRY, CDR2 SYGVKD. This CDR3 is 15 amino acids long. CDR3 amino acids: CAISESLQGFQPQHF. The CDR3 DNA reads TGTGCCATCAGTGAGTCGTTGCAGGGGTTTCAGCCCCAGCATTTT.

The chain joins TRBV6-6 to TRBJ2-7; a possible D gene is TRBD2 (5 bases). Trimming removed 7 bases at V and 0 bases at J, with 10 bases between. Germline values: CDR1 MNHNY, CDR2 SVGAGI (reference sequence). The CDR3 totals 13 residues. The CDR3 nucleotides are TGTGCCAGCACATTCGGACTCTCCTACGAGCAGTACTTC. It is translated as CASTFGLSYEQYF.

About this clone itself: The junction differs from germline at one of its ends, possibly a read error. The rearrangement joins TRBV10-3 to TRBJ2-5; no clear D gene. The CDR3 length is 12 residues. Germline CDR1 and CDR2: ENHRY and SYGVKD. As DNA, the CDR3 is TGTGCCATCAGTGATAGTGGAGAGAACCAGTACTTC. Residues: CAISDSGENQYF.

In this sample, this clone turned up a few times. The CDR3 DNA reads TGCGCCAGCAGCCAAGTCTTCGGGACAGGGGGCACAGATACGCAGTATTTT. Translation gives CASSQVFGTGGTDTQYF. The V and J genes are TRBV5-1 and TRBJ2-3; TRBD1 matches 10 bases. V lost 4 bases to trimming and J lost 1 base; unmatched junction nucleotides: 9. The length of the CDR3 is 17 residues. Germline V CDR1 and CDR2: SGHRS, YFSETQ.

This sequence joins TRBV6-6 and TRBJ1-3; D gene uncertain. The V end was cut by 5 bases, the J end by 2 bases, with 19 bases between. Per the germline V gene, CDR1 is MNHNY and CDR2 is SVGAGI (reference sequence). The CDR3 contains 17 residues. This CDR3 reads CASSQTLPSRAGNTIYF. The CDR3 DNA reads as TGTGCCAGCAGTCAAACTCTCCCGAGCCGGGCTGGAAACACCATATATTTT.

The genes are TRBV28 and TRBJ1-5; D unresolved. The V gene lost 2 bases and the J gene lost 4 bases, with 6 bases spanning the gap. This CDR3 has 13 residues. CDR1 MDHEN and CDR2 SYDVKM come from the germline V gene. Here the CDR3 DNA reads TGTGCCAGCAGTTTAGACACTAATCAGCCCCAGCATTTT. This sequence encodes CASSLDTNQPQHF. The full variable domain, in which reference TRBV28 and TRBJ1-5 provide the parts outside the CDR3, is DVKVTQSSRYLVKRTGEKVFLECVQDMDHENMFWYRQDPGLGLRLIYFSYDVKMKEKGDIPEGYSVSREKKERFSLILESASTNQTSMYLCASSLDTNQPQHFGDGTRLSIL.

The chain employs TRBV6-6 and TRBJ1-6; tentative D call: TRBD1 (6 bases). Germline CDR1 and CDR2: MNHNY and SVGAGI (reference sequence). V was cut by 8 bases and J by 10 bases, with 18 bases left in between. This CDR3 is built from 14 residues. The CDR3 here is CASCYEGGRSPLHF. Here the CDR3 DNA reads TGTGCCAGCTGCTACGAGGGGGGGCGGTCACCCCTCCACTTT.

The chain has TRBV18 and TRBJ2-7, with 7 bases that match TRBD1. The CDR3 length is 15 residues. V was pared by 5 bases and J by 1 base, with 8 bases of the junction left unmatched. Germline V gene lookup returns CDR1 KGHSH and CDR2 LQKENI. The CDR3 coding sequence is TGTGCCAGCTCATCGGACAGGACGACATCCTACGAGCAGTACTTC. Amino acids: CASSSDRTTSYEQYF.

J is TRBJ1-4 and V is TRBV2; 7 bases are shared with TRBD1. The CDR3 is made up of 15 amino acids. The V segment lost 7 bases and the J segment 6 bases; nucleotides outside the gene matches: 11. Germline CDR1 and CDR2: SNHLY and FYNNEI. CDR3 bases: TGTGCCAGCAATAATCCCGGGACAGAGCATGAAAAACTGTTTTTT. This translates into CASNNPGTEHEKLFF.

The genes are TRBV18 and TRBJ2-1; D possibly corresponds to TRBD2 (6 bases). V was trimmed by 3 bases and J by 7 bases, leaving 16 bases between them. The CDR3 loop spans 15 amino acids. Per germline, CDR1 KGHSH and CDR2 LQKENI. The CDR3 nucleotides are TGTGCCAGCTCACCGCTAGAACCCGGAGGGAATGAGCAGTTCTTC. It yields the protein CASSPLEPGGNEQFF.

J is TRBJ1-5 and V is TRBV25-1, with TRBD1 as a possible D gene (6 bases). This CDR3 spans 12 amino acids. V lost 8 bases to trimming and J lost 6 bases, with 11 bases between them. Germline assignment: CDR1 MGHDK and CDR2 SYGVNS. CDR3 protein: CASQGQGQPQHF. The CDR3, as DNA: TGTGCCAGCCAGGGGCAAGGTCAGCCCCAGCATTTT.

The genes are TRBV2 and TRBJ2-4; 9 bases fit TRBD1. Germline V CDR1 and CDR2: SNHLY, FYNNEI. After removal of 4 bases from V and 7 bases from J, the junction contained 5 bases not matched to a gene. The CDR3 has 14 amino acids. CDR3 in amino acids: CASSGQGQGNIQYF. The CDR3 DNA reads as TGTGCCAGCAGTGGGCAAGGACAGGGGAACATTCAGTACTTC.

In regard to this clone: At one end the junction does not follow the germline gene, possibly because of a read error. The chain joins TRBV7-9 to TRBJ2-3, with D unresolved. This CDR3 has 12 residues. Germline lookup yields CDR1 SEHNR and CDR2 FQNEAQ (reference sequence). The DNA of the CDR3 is TGTGCCAGCAGCTTTGACCCACCCGCGAGGCATTTT. Translated: CASSFDPPARHF. The whole variable domain, filled in from reference TRBV7-9 and TRBJ2-3, reads DTGVSQNPRHKITKRGQNVTFRCDPISEHNRLYWYRQTLGQGPEFLTYFQNEAQLEKSRLLSDRFSAERPKGSFSTLEIQRTEQGDSAMYLCASSFDPPARHFGPGTRLTVL.

Only a few counts were recorded for this clone. J is TRBJ2-7 and V is TRBV6-6; unclear D gene. CDR1 is MNHNY and CDR2 is SVGAGI in the germline V gene (reference sequence). The V end lost 6 bases, the J end lost 6 bases, and 12 bases lay between the germline ends. This CDR3 has 12 amino acids. The CDR3 loop reads CASSPWRFEQYF. The DNA for the CDR3 is TGTGCCAGCAGCCCCTGGCGGTTCGAGCAGTACTTC.

V gene TRBV12-3 or TRBV12-4 combines with J gene TRBJ1-5, with D hard to call. CDR3 size: 13 residues. V was cut by 3 bases and J by 3 bases, with 6 bases left in between. The CDR3 coding sequence is TGTGCCAGCAGTTTCCGTCCCAATCAGCCCCAGCATTTT. Translating it yields CASSFRPNQPQHF.